The clone carrying this T cell receptor beta chain was counted at least ten times. Its matching antigen is unknown. These data belong to a study of molecular identifiers for immune sequencing clone quantification. Study-level findings and limits: Spiked TCR RNA from one Jurkat cell reportedly showed up when mixed among over 900,000 naive cells. The study found clones above 20 RNA copies held over 97% of effector molecules and under 1% in naive cells.

CD8+CD4-CCR7+CD45RA+ cells were sorted as naive CD8 T cells. Trimming pared 0 bases from V and 6 bases from J, leaving 8 bases between. Germline V gene sequence: CDR1 LGHDT, CDR2 YNNKEL (reference sequence). CDR3 length equals 14 residues. The bulk TCR libraries were made with methods described before and with listed TCR primers. Using its own MiXCR run on the PCR reads, TCRdb lists one record per CDR3 protein. The data show just under 650,000 distinct CDR3 sequences, with just under 20% seen just once and 0.85% held by the top ten. Sequenced material: naive CD8+ T cells from blood, with Jurkat cell RNA spiked in. Subset defined: FACS-sorted CD8+CD4-CCR7+CD45RA+ naive T cells. This chain uses TRBV3-1 with TRBJ2-2; D gene unclear. The source is a human donor in good health. Some libraries in this study had Jurkat cell RNA spiked in. CDR3 in amino acids: CASSQEAGAGELFF. The CDR3 DNA sequence: TGTGCCAGCAGCCAAGAAGCTGGCGCCGGGGAGCTGTTTTTT.